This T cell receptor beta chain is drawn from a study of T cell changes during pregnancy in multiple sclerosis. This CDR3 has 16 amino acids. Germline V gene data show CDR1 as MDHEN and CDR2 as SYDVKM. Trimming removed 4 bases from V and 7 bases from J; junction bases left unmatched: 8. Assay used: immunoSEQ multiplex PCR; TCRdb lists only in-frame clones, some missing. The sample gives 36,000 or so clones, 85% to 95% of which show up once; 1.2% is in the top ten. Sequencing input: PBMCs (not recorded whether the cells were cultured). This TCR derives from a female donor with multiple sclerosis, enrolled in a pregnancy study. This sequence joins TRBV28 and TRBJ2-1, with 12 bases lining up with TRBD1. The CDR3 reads CASSSPGQGARNEQFF. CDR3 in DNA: TGTGCCAGCAGTTCTCCGGGACAGGGGGCGCGGAATGAGCAGTTCTTC.